This note documents a single T cell receptor beta chain sequence. This record belongs to a study of blood T cell repertoires in COVID-19. Across the study: Samples taken during acute and convalescent COVID-19 were collected in the United States, Italy and Spain. The cDNA or gDNA used as material had been derived from T cells, B-cell-depleted T cells, or PBMCs.

In the authors' methods: Scientists estimated how many nucleated cells there were by amplifying reference gene primers. Profiled with immunoSEQ multiplex PCR; TCRdb holds only in-frame clones, not every one. V, J and clone size derive from that table, while D and trimming were established from the DNA sequence. The sample records around 87,000 clones, about 75% being singletons. CDR1 is SGHRS, CDR2 YFSETQ, per germline. This CDR3 region has 13 residues. V lost 7 bases and J lost 5; bases outside the gene matches: 7. The TCR originated in a woman at least 80 years old with acute or convalescent COVID-19. What was sequenced was peripheral blood. The genes are TRBV5-1 and TRBJ2-5; 8 bases line up with TRBD1. In DNA, the CDR3 is TGCGCCAGCTGGCAACACAGGGGGGAGACCCAGTACTTC. Protein sequence: CASWQHRGETQYF. Variable domain in full (rest from reference TRBV5-1 and TRBJ2-5): KAGVTQTPRYLIKTRGQQVTLSCSPISGHRSVSWYQQTPGQGLQFLFEYFSETQRNKGNFPGRFSGRQFSNSRSEMNVSTLELGDSALYLCASWQHRGETQYFGPGTRLLVL.